This TCR beta chain was recorded in a study of human thymus T cells. Profiled with immunoSEQ multiplex PCR; TCRdb holds only in-frame clones, not every one. The sample lists 45,000 to 75,000 clones; approximately 95% were seen once. Notes on the study in general: Within thymic and blood repertoires, V and J gene usage appeared to be biased.

Trimming at V came to 2 bases and at J to 2 bases, leaving 7 bases not matched to a gene. Germline V gene sequence: CDR1 SQVTM, CDR2 ANQGSEA. This CDR3 contains 15 residues. No fixed cell number was used; all available blood leukocytes supplied DNA. This clone has only one observation. Antigen: not known. Sequencing was performed on blood. V usage is TRBV29-1 and J usage is TRBJ2-7, with TRBD1 matching over 9 bases. This TCR derives from a boy in the first two years of life with a congenital heart defect but otherwise immunologically healthy. CDR3 coding DNA: TGCAGCGTTGAATGGGGACAGGGTAGCGCCTACGAGCAGTACTTC. As protein: CSVEWGQGSAYEQYF.